This T cell receptor beta chain was sequenced for a study of shared clonotypes between healthy human individuals. Study-level points and caveats: Sequencing depth was expected to affect clonotype sharing among donors. Limited genetic and exposure-history diversity came from having few donors.

The V gene's germline CDR1 is MDHEN and CDR2 SYDVKM. V dropped 2 bases and J dropped 4 bases, with 3 bases sitting between them. CDR3 length equals 12 residues. This clone was seen more than once but under ten times. What it binds is not known. The sample carries other DNA sequences with the same CDR3. The data were produced by immunoSEQ multiplex PCR, yet TCRdb's version contains in-frame clones alone and is incomplete. The table has roughly 500,000 clones, roughly 95% seen once; the top ten hold approximately 0.067%. The chain has TRBV28 and TRBJ2-1; D remains ambiguous. This sequence was found in a woman in her 30s in good health. Sequenced material: naive CD4+ T cells sorted from blood. Sample subset: CD45RA+ positively selected. CDR3 loop: CASSLGYNEQFF. The CDR3 nucleotides are TGTGCCAGCAGTTTAGGTTACAATGAGCAGTTCTTC.